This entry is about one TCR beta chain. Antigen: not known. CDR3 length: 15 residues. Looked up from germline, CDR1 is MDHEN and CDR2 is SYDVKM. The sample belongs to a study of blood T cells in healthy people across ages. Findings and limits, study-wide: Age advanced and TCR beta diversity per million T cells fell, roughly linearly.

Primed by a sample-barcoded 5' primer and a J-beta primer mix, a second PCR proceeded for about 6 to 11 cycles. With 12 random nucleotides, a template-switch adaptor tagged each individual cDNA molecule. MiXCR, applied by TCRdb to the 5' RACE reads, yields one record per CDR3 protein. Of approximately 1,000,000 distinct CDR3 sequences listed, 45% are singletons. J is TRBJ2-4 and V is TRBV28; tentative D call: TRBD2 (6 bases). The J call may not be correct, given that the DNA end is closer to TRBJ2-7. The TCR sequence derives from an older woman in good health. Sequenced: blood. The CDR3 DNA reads TGTGCCAGCAGTCCCCAATGGGGGGAAACGGGCGAGCAGTACTTC. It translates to CASSPQWGETGEQYF.